Listed here are 14 T cell receptor beta chains from one sample, sequenced in a study of T-cell reconstitution after alpha-beta-depleted transplantation in children. TCRbeta library construction was performed incorporating unique molecular identifiers. One entry per CDR3 protein results from TCRdb running MiXCR on the PCR reads. The repertoire holds a few hundred thousand distinct CDR3 sequences, with about 9.4% as singletons. This specimen consisted of PBMCs from the stem cell graft donor, obtained from the stem cell graft. These receptors originate from a human donor who donated a stem cell graft to a child with acute lymphoblastic leukemia.

The rearrangement joins TRBV4-1 to TRBJ2-2; D tentatively reads TRBD1 or TRBD2 (7 bases each). Germline V gene data show CDR1 as MGHRA and CDR2 as YSYEKL. The CDR3 has 15 residues. With 5 bases removed from V and 6 bases from J, the gap between germline ends came to 16 bases. The CDR3: CASSELSGGAGELFF. The CDR3 DNA sequence: TGCGCCAGCAGCGAATTGTCAGGGGGGGCCGGGGAGCTGTTTTTT.

The chain uses TRBV15 and TRBJ2-7, with D maybe TRBD2 (6 bases). Trimming stripped 0 bases from V and 0 bases from J, with 15 bases between. This CDR3 has 17 amino acids. CDR1 and CDR2 (germline): LNHNV, YYDKDF (reference sequence). The chain's CDR3 is CATSRDGNREYSYEQYF. For the CDR3, the DNA is TGTGCCACCAGCAGAGATGGGAACCGGGAGTACTCCTACGAGCAGTACTTC.

The chain employs TRBV3-1 and TRBJ2-1, with 9 bases matching TRBD2. Germline CDR1 and CDR2: LGHDT and YNNKEL (reference sequence). V dropped 6 bases and J dropped 4; count of bases not matched to a gene: 7. This CDR3 spans 15 amino acids. The CDR3 sequence: CASSPASGIYNEQFF. In DNA form, the CDR3 reads TGTGCCAGCAGTCCCGCTAGCGGGATATACAATGAGCAGTTCTTC.

The CDR3 protein is CSARRAGSYNEQFF. The CDR3 nucleotides read TGCAGTGCTAGACGAGCGGGCTCCTACAATGAGCAGTTCTTC. The rearrangement links TRBV20-1 to TRBJ2-1; maybe TRBD2 (6 bases). This CDR3 contains 14 residues. Trimming removed 2 bases from V and 0 bases from J, with 8 bases in between. The germline V gene has CDR1 DFQATT and CDR2 SNEGSKA (reference sequence).

In its sample, this clonotype was seen a few times. The chain links TRBV4-1 to TRBJ1-5; D remains ambiguous. Germline V gene sequence: CDR1 MGHRA, CDR2 YSYEKL. This CDR3 is built from 15 residues. V lost 1 base and J 4 bases, leaving 11 bases between the germline ends. The CDR3 spells CASSQAGLGNQPQHF. CDR3 nucleotides: TGCGCCAGCAGCCAAGCTGGCTTGGGTAATCAGCCCCAGCATTTT.

This clonotype was detected many times. The chain carries TRBV4-3 and TRBJ1-2, with a possible D match to TRBD1 (6 bases). This CDR3 spans 15 amino acids. Trimming shortened V by 1 base and J by 6 bases, and 15 bases separated the two germline ends. CDR1 is LGHNA, CDR2 YSLEER, per germline. CDR3 residues: CASSQGQGLGDGYTF. Here the CDR3 DNA reads TGCGCCAGCAGCCAAGGTCAGGGGCTGGGTGATGGCTACACCTTC.

This clonotype was recorded at least ten times. CDR3 region: CASSITSGMNEQYF. The CDR3, as DNA: TGTGCCAGTAGTATTACCAGCGGGATGAACGAGCAGTACTTC. This chain uses TRBV19 with TRBJ2-7, with TRBD2 matching over 7 bases. V was clipped by 3 bases and J by 5 bases; unmatched bases: 7. The length of the CDR3 is 14 residues. From germline, CDR1 is LNHDA and CDR2 SQIVND (reference sequence).

CDR3 nucleotide sequence: TGCGCCAGCAGCCAAGAGATCGCCGGGACCTGGCAGTGGGCTAACTATGGCTACACCTTC. This codes for CASSQEIAGTWQWANYGYTF. V and J are TRBV4-1 and TRBJ1-2; D is perhaps TRBD1 (5 bases). CDR3 length: 20 amino acids. Germline values: CDR1 MGHRA, CDR2 YSYEKL. Deletions cut 0 bases from V and 0 bases from J, with 23 bases between.

The gene calls are TRBV9 and TRBJ1-5; D not certain. Germline lookup yields CDR1 SGDLS and CDR2 YYNGEE. The CDR3 loop spans 15 amino acids. The V gene lost 0 bases and the J gene lost 1 base, with 8 bases spanning the gap. The CDR3 reads CASSVGWRSNQPQHF. CDR3 DNA sequence: TGTGCCAGCAGCGTAGGTTGGAGGAGCAATCAGCCCCAGCATTTT. The variable domain in full, with the rest retrieved from reference TRBV9 and TRBJ1-5, is DSGVTQTPKHLITATGQRVTLRCSPRSGDLSVYWYQQSLDQGLQFLIQYYNGEERAKGNILERFSAQQFPDLHSELNLSSLELGDSALYFCASSVGWRSNQPQHFGDGTRLSIL.

This clonotype was seen a handful of times. This chain uses TRBV20-1 with TRBJ2-2; 10 bases agree with TRBD2. The germline V gene encodes CDR1 DFQATT and CDR2 SNEGSKA (reference sequence). The CDR3 is 15 residues long. V gave up 5 bases and J gave up 6 bases; unmatched junction bases: 9. CDR3 amino acids: CSAALAGGIAGELFF. CDR3 in DNA: TGCAGTGCTGCCTTAGCGGGAGGCATCGCCGGGGAGCTGTTTTTT.

The chain employs TRBV4-3 and TRBJ2-3; TRBD1 might be the D (5 bases). Germline V gene sequence: CDR1 LGHNA, CDR2 YSLEER. V lost 0 bases, J lost 3 bases, and 13 bases lay in between. The CDR3 has 16 amino acids. Here the CDR3 reads CASSQEPGRVTDTQYF. CDR3 DNA: TGCGCCAGCAGCCAAGAGCCGGGCAGGGTGACAGATACGCAGTATTTT.

This clonotype was observed a handful of times. This rearrangement joins TRBV9 to TRBJ2-5; 7 bases fit TRBD2. V lost 3 bases and J lost 5; bases outside the gene matches: 16. Germline V lookup: CDR1 SGDLS, CDR2 YYNGEE. CDR3 length: 17 amino acids. The CDR3 region is CASSEWPGGSPGETQYF. The DNA of the CDR3 is TGTGCCAGCAGCGAGTGGCCCGGCGGGAGCCCCGGGGAGACCCAGTACTTC.

A few counts support this clonotype. The J gene is TRBJ1-2, the V gene TRBV11-2; D might be TRBD1 (5 bases). This CDR3 is built from 13 residues. The V end lost 5 bases, the J end lost 8 bases, and 15 bases lay between the germline ends. Germline V gene lookup returns CDR1 SGHAT and CDR2 FQNNGV. CDR3 sequence (DNA): TGTGCCAGCAGCCTTAGAGGTCAGGGAGGCTACACCTTC. Translating it yields CASSLRGQGGYTF.

The table lists this clonotype with many counts. The chain joins TRBV11-2 to TRBJ2-7; 7 bases line up with TRBD1. Germline lookup yields CDR1 SGHAT and CDR2 FQNNGV. Trimming at V came to 0 bases and at J to 1 base, leaving 3 bases not matched to a gene. The CDR3 totals 15 residues. The CDR3 spells CASSLEAGGSYEQYF. CDR3 DNA sequence: TGTGCCAGCAGCTTAGAGGCAGGGGGATCCTACGAGCAGTACTTC.